The present T cell receptor (beta chain) was sequenced within a study of CD8 T cells in ankylosing spondylitis. The study, taken as a whole, reports: A TCR beta motif of under ten highly homologous variants appeared characteristic of ankylosing spondylitis blood. A CD8+ phenotype characterized the disease-linked clones, which were relatively rare in peripheral blood. There was reportedly significant enrichment of clones that were disease-linked in matched ankylosing spondylitis synovial fluid.

Molecular-barcoded quantitative 5'-RACE produced these TCR beta libraries. A single record per CDR3 protein comes from TCRdb applying MiXCR to the 5' RACE reads. The sample includes fewer than 550,000 distinct CDR3 sequences, about 5.4% of them seen just once. This clonotype came up many times. Its antigen is undetermined. This sequence originates from a male donor with ankylosing spondylitis. The material sequenced was blood, either unsorted or a sorted T cell fraction (not recorded which).

The CDR3 coding sequence is TGTGCCAGCAGTTTACGTCCTAGGACAGGGCGAGAGACCCAGTACTTC. Protein product: CASSLRPRTGRETQYF. V gene TRBV28 combines with J gene TRBJ2-5, with 8 bases aligning to TRBD1. The trim removed 2 bases at V and 4 bases at J, leaving 9 bases unmatched. This CDR3 contains 16 residues. Germline V CDR1 and CDR2: MDHEN, SYDVKM. The full variable domain, with the rest looked up from reference TRBV28 and TRBJ2-5, is DVKVTQSSRYLVKRTGEKVFLECVQDMDHENMFWYRQDPGLGLRLIYFSYDVKMKEKGDIPEGYSVSREKKERFSLILESASTNQTSMYLCASSLRPRTGRETQYFGPGTRLLVL.